These 24 T cell receptor beta chains were sequenced from one sample in a study of T cell repertoires in cytomegalovirus infection. The antigens for these receptors are not known. MiXCR, run by TCRdb on the reads, gives a single entry per CDR3 protein. The data contain 51,000 or so distinct CDR3 sequences, about 20% of them seen just once; the ten biggest clones take up just under 80%. The source material was CD8+ T cells from cultured PBMCs, sampled from culture after CMV antigen stimulation. These receptors all stem from a human donor in good health (CMV status not recorded). Some clones in this sample may be carry-over from other donors' samples.

For the CDR3, the DNA is TGTGCCAGTAGGAGCCGCGGACCGAACACTGAAGCTTTCTTT. Its translation is CASRSRGPNTEAFF. The V call is TRBV19, the J call TRBJ1-1; D is undetermined. The length of the CDR3 is 14 residues. Trimming took 6 bases from V and 1 from J, leaving 12 bases between them. Germline CDR1 and CDR2: LNHDA and SQIVND (reference sequence).

This clonotype is judged medium-sized. The chain recombines TRBV4-1 with TRBJ2-7; 7 bases agree with TRBD1. The CDR3 is 16 residues long. Germline V CDR1 and CDR2: MGHRA, YSYEKL. V trimming: 2 bases; J trimming: 0 bases; junction bases outside the gene matches: 7. CDR3 in amino acids: CASSQSRTGLSYEQYF. As DNA, the CDR3 is TGCGCCAGCAGCCAAAGTCGGACAGGCCTCTCCTACGAGCAGTACTTC.

The sample holds a few counts of this clonotype. V gene TRBV5-6 combines with J gene TRBJ2-3; 9 nucleotides match TRBD2. Germline CDR1 SGHDT, CDR2 YYEEEE. V lost 3 bases, J lost 1 base, and 0 bases stayed unmatched. The CDR3 has 14 amino acids. The chain's CDR3 is CASSWTSGTDTQYF. DNA for the CDR3: TGTGCCAGCAGCTGGACTAGCGGCACAGATACGCAGTATTTT.

The chain is built from TRBV7-2 and TRBJ1-2, with D hard to call. Deletions cut 8 bases from V and 0 bases from J, with 13 bases between. The germline V gene has CDR1 SGHTA and CDR2 FQGNSA. This CDR3 has 14 residues. The CDR3 DNA sequence: TGTGCCAGCGTGGTCACAGACTCTAACTATGGCTACACCTTC. It yields the protein CASVVTDSNYGYTF.

A few counts support this clonotype. The chain is built from TRBV7-2 and TRBJ2-7, with TRBD1 matching over 8 bases. Germline trimming cut 0 bases from V and 4 bases from J; bases unmatched to any gene: 2. Germline V gene data show CDR1 as SGHTA and CDR2 as FQGNSA. The length of the CDR3 is 14 residues. CDR3 loop: CASSLATGVYEQYF. CDR3 sequence (DNA): TGTGCCAGCAGCTTAGCGACAGGGGTTTACGAGCAGTACTTC.

This clonotype was counted only a few times. The chain uses TRBV4-3 and TRBJ1-1; D is unresolved. In germline, CDR1 is LGHNA, CDR2 YSLEER. Trimming removed 1 base at V and 7 bases at J, with 10 bases between. This CDR3 spans 13 amino acids. The CDR3 loop is CASSQVRRDEAFF. CDR3 sequence (DNA): TGCGCCAGCAGCCAAGTTAGGAGGGATGAAGCTTTCTTT.

This clonotype was seen a few times. The gene calls are TRBV20-1 and TRBJ2-5, with 7 bases matching TRBD1. The CDR3 totals 16 residues. The V segment lost 3 bases and the J segment 4 bases; nucleotides outside the gene matches: 14. Germline V CDR1 and CDR2: DFQATT, SNEGSKA (reference sequence). The CDR3 protein is CSARGSPGGQGETQYF. CDR3 bases: TGCAGTGCTAGGGGGAGCCCAGGGGGACAAGGAGAGACCCAGTACTTC.

This clonotype has a count of ten or more. This chain uses TRBV7-8 with TRBJ2-1; no clear D gene. The V gene's germline CDR1 is SGHVS and CDR2 FQNEAQ. This CDR3 is built from 15 residues. V shed 5 bases and J shed 0 bases, with 11 bases lying between them. This CDR3 is CASSPTESSYNEQFF. CDR3 nucleotides: TGTGCCAGCAGCCCTACGGAGAGCTCCTACAATGAGCAGTTCTTC.

This clonotype showed up just a few times. The chain couples TRBV12-3 or TRBV12-4 to TRBJ1-2; tentatively, D is TRBD1 (5 bases). The CDR3 is 11 amino acids. Trimming took 6 bases from V and 3 from J, leaving 5 bases between them. As DNA, the CDR3 is TGTGCCAGCAGGACAGACTATGGCTACACCTTC. It is translated as CASRTDYGYTF.

This chain links TRBV29-1 with TRBJ2-4, with D possibly TRBD1 on 6 matching bases. V lost 1 base and J lost 0, with 16 bases in between. Looked up from germline, CDR1 is SQVTM and CDR2 is ANQGSEA. This CDR3 has 17 residues. As DNA, the CDR3 is TGCAGCGTTGAAGCTTGGGACACCTCACTAGCCAAAAACATTCAGTACTTC. Protein product: CSVEAWDTSLAKNIQYF.

Written as DNA, the CDR3 is TGTGCCAGCAGTTTAACCGGGACAGGGGAGAATCAGCCCCAGCATTTT. Its protein is CASSLTGTGENQPQHF. The chain joins TRBV28 to TRBJ1-5; 10 bases match TRBD1. Germline loops: CDR1 MDHEN, CDR2 SYDVKM. CDR3 length: 16 residues. Unmatched junction bases numbered 5, after V lost 2 bases and J lost 4 bases. Using reference TRBV28 and TRBJ1-5 for the parts outside the CDR3, the full variable domain is DVKVTQSSRYLVKRTGEKVFLECVQDMDHENMFWYRQDPGLGLRLIYFSYDVKMKEKGDIPEGYSVSREKKERFSLILESASTNQTSMYLCASSLTGTGENQPQHFGDGTRLSIL.

The chain is built from TRBV28 and TRBJ2-7; the D gene could be TRBD1 or TRBD2 (5 bases each). This CDR3 has 16 residues. Germline V CDR1 and CDR2: MDHEN, SYDVKM. The V and J ends lost 3 bases and 4 bases respectively, with 19 bases between them. DNA of the CDR3: TGTGCCAGCAGTTTCGGTCGGCCGAGGGGTTTTTACGAGCAGTACTTC. Its translation: CASSFGRPRGFYEQYF.

The chain combines TRBV7-9 with TRBJ2-4; 7 positions agree with TRBD1. The CDR3 contains 14 residues. V shed 5 bases, J shed 9 bases, and the junction held 10 bases outside the gene matches. Germline V gene data show CDR1 as SEHNR and CDR2 as FQNEAQ (reference sequence). The CDR3 DNA follows: TGTGCCAGCAGCCCACGGCAGGGGGTGGGCATTCAGTACTTC. Amino acid sequence: CASSPRQGVGIQYF.

The rearrangement uses TRBV12-3 or TRBV12-4 and TRBJ1-5, with D possibly TRBD1 on 5 matching bases. CDR3 length: 13 residues. V gave up 8 bases and J gave up 5 bases, with 13 bases separating them. The CDR3 sequence is CASRPSGHQPQHF. The CDR3 bases are TGTGCCAGCCGTCCGTCAGGGCATCAGCCCCAGCATTTT.

This clonotype was seen a handful of times. This rearrangement joins TRBV5-1 to TRBJ2-7; 9 bases are a match to TRBD1. V gave up 0 bases and J gave up 1 base; unmatched junction bases: 5. The CDR3 has 16 residues. Germline V lookup: CDR1 SGHRS, CDR2 YFSETQ. The CDR3 nucleotides are TGCGCCAGCAGCTTGGAATTGGGACAGGGATCCTACGAGCAGTACTTC. It codes for CASSLELGQGSYEQYF.

There are a few counts of this clonotype. This chain joins TRBV7-9 and TRBJ2-7; D tentatively reads TRBD1 or TRBD2 (6 bases each). Deletions cut 5 bases from V and 0 bases from J, with 17 bases between. This CDR3 region has 16 residues. Germline V gene lookup returns CDR1 SEHNR and CDR2 FQNEAQ (reference sequence). The CDR3 DNA sequence: TGTGCCAGCAGCCCCCCGGGGGCAGGGAGCTCCTACGAGCAGTACTTC. Residues: CASSPPGAGSSYEQYF.

The V call is TRBV7-9, the J call TRBJ1-4; tentatively, D is TRBD1 (5 bases). Germline loops: CDR1 SEHNR, CDR2 FQNEAQ (reference sequence). Trimming left V 5 bases short and J 7 bases short, with 20 bases between. The CDR3 is 16 residues long. CDR3 amino acids: CASSPIWGTAVEKLFF. The DNA for the CDR3 is TGTGCCAGCAGCCCTATTTGGGGGACGGCGGTTGAAAAACTGTTTTTT.

The chain carries TRBV6-1 and TRBJ2-3; 16 nucleotides align to TRBD2. The CDR3 is 17 amino acids. V shed 6 bases, J shed 5 bases, and the junction held 8 bases outside the gene matches. The germline V gene encodes CDR1 MNHNS and CDR2 SASEGT. The CDR3 loop reads CASRTGLAGGRRDTQYF. CDR3 sequence (DNA): TGTGCCAGCAGAACGGGACTAGCGGGGGGGCGGAGAGATACGCAGTATTTT.

The genes are TRBV3-1 and TRBJ1-1; D may be TRBD1 (5 bases). CDR1 is LGHDT and CDR2 is YNNKEL in the germline V gene (reference sequence). This CDR3 has 15 amino acids. Trimming took off 1 base at V and 7 bases at J, with 16 bases between the two ends. In nucleotides, the CDR3 is TGTGCCAGCAGCCAAGTTCTGGGGCGGCCAGATGAAGCTTTCTTT. Protein product: CASSQVLGRPDEAFF.

This clonotype was picked up many times. The chain recombines TRBV7-2 with TRBJ2-7; no firm D call. Germline V CDR1 and CDR2: SGHTA, FQGNSA. CDR3 size: 12 residues. V lost 1 base and J 6 bases, leaving 7 bases between the germline ends. CDR3 sequence: CASSLGSGEQYF. Written as DNA, the CDR3 is TGTGCCAGCAGCTTAGGTTCAGGCGAGCAGTACTTC.

The chain has TRBV20-1 and TRBJ2-2, with 7 bases that match TRBD1. Per the germline V gene, CDR1 is DFQATT and CDR2 is SNEGSKA (reference sequence). CDR3 length: 18 residues. V was pared by 0 bases and J by 0 bases, with 10 bases of the junction left unmatched. The CDR3 region has the DNA TGCAGTGCTAGAGATCCCGGGACAGCGAACGCGAACACCGGGGAGCTGTTTTTT. This sequence encodes CSARDPGTANANTGELFF.

The chain couples TRBV7-9 to TRBJ2-4; D is unresolved. This CDR3 is 16 amino acids long. Looked up from germline, CDR1 is SEHNR and CDR2 is FQNEAQ (reference sequence). Trimming took off 7 bases at V and 0 bases at J, with 16 bases between the two ends. CDR3 in amino acids: CASTPATVKAKNIQYF. In nucleotides, the CDR3 is TGTGCCAGCACCCCGGCGACGGTGAAAGCCAAAAACATTCAGTACTTC.

This clonotype showed up just a few times. The J gene is TRBJ2-1, the V gene TRBV7-9, with no clear D. V was shortened by 0 bases and J by 7 bases, with 4 bases between the two germline ends. Germline CDR1 is SEHNR and CDR2 is FQNEAQ (reference sequence). This CDR3 has 12 amino acids. CDR3 in DNA: TGTGCCAGCAGCTTAGCAGTAAATGAGCAGTTCTTC. Its protein is CASSLAVNEQFF. Variable domain in full (rest from reference TRBV7-9 and TRBJ2-1): DTGVSQNPRHKITKRGQNVTFRCDPISEHNRLYWYRQTLGQGPEFLTYFQNEAQLEKSRLLSDRFSAERPKGSFSTLEIQRTEQGDSAMYLCASSLAVNEQFFGPGTRLTVL.

The chain links TRBV2 to TRBJ1-2; D is unresolved. Germline V gene sequence: CDR1 SNHLY, CDR2 FYNNEI. V lost 6 bases and J lost 4, with 18 bases in between. CDR3 length equals 15 residues. CDR3 bases: TGTGCCAGCAGAGAGGTTCCTTTTTCATCCTATGGCTACACCTTC. This translates into CASREVPFSSYGYTF.